This entry lists 28 T cell receptor beta chains sequenced from one sample in a study of vaccination and CD4 T cells after COVID-19. Treatment meaning: roughly nine-day PBMC culture with coronavirus spike peptide pools or control peptides (ViraFEST assay). These receptors lack a known antigen. Cultured CD4+ T-cell DNA underwent Oncomine TCR Beta short-read sequencing. TCRdb re-called the PCR reads with MiXCR, one entry per CDR3 protein. This sample has about 9,100 distinct CDR3 sequences, with roughly 60% found just once. The sequencing used cultured CD4+ T cells from blood, collected after SARS-CoV-2 vaccination. The source of these receptors is a human donor with COVID-19.

The rearrangement joins TRBV11-3 to TRBJ1-1; 7 positions match TRBD1. Trimming cost V 6 bases and J 11 bases; bases outside gene matches: 6. Germline V gene lookup returns CDR1 SGHNT and CDR2 YENEEA. CDR3 size: 11 residues. CDR3 region: CASRRDRAAFF. Here the CDR3 DNA reads TGTGCCAGCAGGCGAGACAGGGCGGCTTTCTTT.

With respect to this clonotype: Here the CDR3 omits its conserved ending phenylalanine or tryptophan, so a read error is the likely source. The chain joins TRBV27 to TRBJ2-5; 9 nucleotides agree with TRBD1. The CDR3 extends over 14 amino acids. V shed 8 bases and J 0 bases; nucleotides not matched to a gene: 4. CDR1 is MNHEY, CDR2 SMNVEV, per germline (reference sequence). CDR3 DNA sequence: TGTGCCAGCCGGCGGGACAGGGACCAAGAGACCCAGTACTCC. Residues: CASRRDRDQETQYS.

The gene calls are TRBV20-1 and TRBJ1-2; 7 bases fit TRBD1. The germline CDR1 and CDR2 sequences are DFQATT and SNEGSKA (reference sequence). The V and J ends lost 6 bases and 2 bases, in that order; junction bases with no gene match: 3. The CDR3 has 12 residues. Here the CDR3 reads CSATGQNYGYTF. The CDR3 nucleotides are TGCAGTGCCACGGGACAGAACTATGGCTACACCTTC.

V and J are TRBV20-1 and TRBJ2-7; D is uncertain. This CDR3 comprises 13 residues. Trimming took 0 bases from V and 1 from J, leaving 7 bases between them. In germline, CDR1 is DFQATT, CDR2 SNEGSKA (reference sequence). The CDR3 here is CSARDPFSYEQYF. CDR3 DNA sequence: TGCAGTGCTAGAGATCCCTTTTCCTACGAGCAGTACTTC.

The V and J genes are TRBV28 and TRBJ2-2; TRBD2 agrees at 10 bases. The V segment lost 5 bases and the J segment 1 base; nucleotides outside the gene matches: 4. From germline, CDR1 is MDHEN and CDR2 SYDVKM. CDR3 length: 16 amino acids. CDR3 bases: TGTGCCAGCAGTCAGCGACTAGCGGGGAACACCGGGGAGCTGTTTTTT. It is translated as CASSQRLAGNTGELFF.

V gene TRBV7-2 combines with J gene TRBJ1-6; no clear D. Germline CDR1 reads SGHTA; CDR2 reads FQGNSA. The CDR3 is made up of 14 amino acids. V was trimmed by 3 bases and J by 9 bases, leaving 12 bases between them. CDR3 region: CASSFPLRGSPLHF. CDR3 DNA sequence: TGTGCCAGCAGCTTCCCGCTCCGGGGTTCACCCCTCCACTTT.

By its share, this clonotype is hyperexpanded. V is TRBV11-2 and J is TRBJ2-7; D uncertain. Deletions cut 4 bases from V and 2 bases from J, with 3 bases between. The CDR3 runs to 11 residues. Germline lookup yields CDR1 SGHAT and CDR2 FQNNGV. The CDR3 loop reads CASSSTYEQYF. The CDR3 DNA reads as TGTGCCAGCAGCTCCACCTACGAGCAGTACTTC.

The chain joins TRBV4-3 to TRBJ1-2; D is possibly TRBD1 (5 bases). Germline V gene sequence: CDR1 LGHNA, CDR2 YSLEER. The CDR3 contains 14 residues. V was trimmed by 2 bases and J by 4 bases, leaving 11 bases between them. This CDR3 is CASSQNQGPYGYTF. CDR3 nucleotides: TGCGCCAGCAGCCAAAACCAGGGTCCCTATGGCTACACCTTC.

The chain uses TRBV7-2 and TRBJ2-3; 7 nucleotides align to TRBD2. Per the germline V gene, CDR1 is SGHTA and CDR2 is FQGNSA. This CDR3 is built from 18 residues. V was pared by 1 base and J by 1 base, with 11 bases of the junction left unmatched. The CDR3 protein is CASSLDGIGGTRTDTQYF. The DNA of the CDR3 is TGTGCCAGCAGCTTAGACGGGATCGGGGGGACTCGCACAGATACGCAGTATTTT.

This clonotype rates as medium-sized. The rearrangement uses TRBV20-1 and TRBJ2-3, with TRBD2 as a possible D gene (5 bases). Germline V gene sequence: CDR1 DFQATT, CDR2 SNEGSKA (reference sequence). The CDR3 totals 15 residues. The V end was cut by 0 bases, the J end by 8 bases, with 18 bases between. DNA of the CDR3: TGCAGTGCTAGAGAATCCCGCGACTATGGAGTTACGCAGTATTTT. Translation gives CSARESRDYGVTQYF.

The chain links TRBV27 to TRBJ2-3, with TRBD2 matching 7 bases. V gave up 3 bases and J gave up 1 base; unmatched junction bases: 4. The CDR3 loop spans 15 amino acids. The germline CDR1 and CDR2 sequences are MNHEY and SMNVEV (reference sequence). The chain's CDR3 is CASSFLGGGTDTQYF. The CDR3 DNA reads as TGTGCCAGCAGTTTCTTGGGGGGGGGCACAGATACGCAGTATTTT.

The chain employs TRBV12-3 or TRBV12-4 and TRBJ2-7; tentatively, D is TRBD2 (6 bases). Trimming shortened V by 1 base and J by 0 bases, and 10 bases separated the two germline ends. The CDR3 runs to 15 residues. As DNA, the CDR3 is TGTGCCAGCAGTTTAGTCCGGGGGAGCTCCTACGAGCAGTACTTC. Translating gives CASSLVRGSSYEQYF.

The chain joins TRBV14 to TRBJ1-2, with D unclear. This CDR3 comprises 13 residues. V was trimmed by 3 bases and J by 8 bases, leaving 13 bases between them. Per the germline V gene, CDR1 is SGHDN and CDR2 is FVKESK. DNA for the CDR3: TGTGCCAGCAGCCAGAGGACTACTGGCGGCTACACCTTC. This encodes CASSQRTTGGYTF.

Regarding this clonotype: The germline gene is not matched at one end of the junction; a read error may be the cause. The rearrangement joins TRBV24-1 to TRBJ1-2, with D perhaps TRBD1 (5 bases). The CDR3 covers 10 residues. Per germline, CDR1 KGHDR and CDR2 SFDVKD. Here the CDR3 DNA reads TGTGCCACCTCTTTCCAGGGCCATCCCTTC. It specifies CATSFQGHPF.

This clonotype has just one count. V is TRBV20-1 and J is TRBJ2-5, with 7 bases fitting TRBD2. Germline V gene lookup returns CDR1 DFQATT and CDR2 SNEGSKA (reference sequence). J gave up 3 bases and V 6 bases, and 13 bases lay outside the gene matches. This CDR3 spans 15 amino acids. The DNA for the CDR3 is TGCAGTGCAACGACCCCCGGGACTACCAAAGAGACCCAGTACTTC. Its translation: CSATTPGTTKETQYF.

The chain links TRBV12-3 or TRBV12-4 to TRBJ2-3; weak D call: TRBD1 (5 bases). Trimming removed 3 bases at V and 4 bases at J, with 14 bases between. The CDR3 has 15 residues. Written as DNA, the CDR3 is TGTGCCAGCAGTTTCTACAGGCCTGTCCCAGATACGCAGTATTTT. The encoded protein is CASSFYRPVPDTQYF.

This sequence joins TRBV24-1 and TRBJ1-1; D is ambiguous. Trimming took 4 bases from V and 10 from J, leaving 12 bases between them. Germline V gene lookup returns CDR1 KGHDR and CDR2 SFDVKD. The CDR3 extends over 12 amino acids. DNA for the CDR3: TGTGCCACCAGTGACGCCGGAGGGAGAGCTTTCTTT. Protein: CATSDAGGRAFF.

The J gene is TRBJ2-1, the V gene TRBV7-9; D is possibly TRBD2 (6 bases). The CDR3 loop spans 13 amino acids. V was trimmed by 2 bases and J by 11 bases, leaving 13 bases between them. Germline V lookup: CDR1 SEHNR, CDR2 FQNEAQ (reference sequence). This chain's CDR3 is CASSLPGRPQQFF. CDR3 nucleotides: TGTGCCAGCAGCTTACCGGGGAGGCCTCAGCAGTTCTTC.

The V and J genes are TRBV12-3 or TRBV12-4 and TRBJ2-5; TRBD2 is a possible D gene (5 bases). The V gene lost 1 base and the J gene lost 2 bases, with 14 bases spanning the gap. This CDR3 has 16 residues. The CDR3 here is CASSLGISWRQETQYF. CDR3 DNA: TGTGCCAGCAGTTTAGGGATAAGTTGGAGGCAAGAGACCCAGTACTTC.

V and J are TRBV18 and TRBJ2-6; no firm D call. Trimming pared 4 bases from V and 16 bases from J, leaving 17 bases between. Per germline, CDR1 KGHSH and CDR2 LQKENI. This CDR3 comprises 13 residues. DNA for the CDR3: TGTGCCAGCTCACGACCAACGGACCCCCCGCTGACTTTC. This sequence encodes CASSRPTDPPLTF.

V usage is TRBV10-3 and J usage is TRBJ1-1; D remains unclear. V lost 7 bases, J lost 0 bases, and 15 bases lay in between. The CDR3 is made up of 15 amino acids. CDR1 and CDR2 from the germline V gene are ENHRY and SYGVKD. This CDR3 reads CAINSAGRLNTEAFF. The CDR3 nucleotides read TGTGCCATCAATTCGGCCGGACGGCTGAACACTGAAGCTTTCTTT.

The chain combines TRBV7-8 with TRBJ1-5, with D uncertain. Trimming took 5 bases from V and 2 from J, leaving 4 bases between them. The length of the CDR3 is 12 residues. The germline CDR1 and CDR2 sequences are SGHVS and FQNEAQ. CDR3 amino acids: CASSQGNQPQHF. The CDR3 DNA is TGTGCCAGCAGCCAGGGCAATCAGCCCCAGCATTTT.

This chain links TRBV19 with TRBJ1-5; 7 nucleotides match TRBD1. CDR1 and CDR2 (germline): LNHDA, SQIVND (reference sequence). Unmatched junction bases numbered 11, after V lost 3 bases and J lost 6 bases. The CDR3 runs to 16 residues. The CDR3 nucleotides read TGTGCCAGTAGTATCCTCCGACAGGGCCGGACTCAGCCCCAGCATTTT. It encodes CASSILRQGRTQPQHF.

This clonotype has only a few counts. V is TRBV27 and J is TRBJ2-5; TRBD2 might be the D (7 bases). Looked up from germline, CDR1 is MNHEY and CDR2 is SMNVEV (reference sequence). The V end was cut by 5 bases, the J end by 4 bases, with 14 bases between. There are 14 residues in the CDR3. The CDR3 sequence is CASSGGGAGETQYF. In nucleotides, the CDR3 is TGTGCCAGCAGTGGGGGGGGCGCGGGAGAGACCCAGTACTTC.

This clonotype showed up just once. This rearrangement joins TRBV6-5 to TRBJ1-2; TRBD1 aligns across 10 bases. This CDR3 comprises 15 residues. V gave up 2 bases and J gave up 4 bases; unmatched junction bases: 4. CDR1 MNHEY and CDR2 SVGAGI come from the germline V gene. CDR3 protein: CASSYRQGASYGYTF. In nucleotides, the CDR3 is TGTGCCAGCAGTTACCGACAGGGGGCCTCCTATGGCTACACCTTC.

The chain recombines TRBV6-5 with TRBJ2-5; D remains unclear. V lost 1 base and J lost 0, with 6 bases in between. CDR1 is MNHEY, CDR2 SVGAGI, per germline. The CDR3 sequence is 14 residues long. The CDR3 spells CASSYWLNQETQYF. For the CDR3, the DNA is TGTGCCAGCAGTTACTGGCTCAACCAAGAGACCCAGTACTTC.

DNA for the CDR3: TGTGCCAGCAGCTTAGGAGCCTACGAGCAGTACTTC. Its protein product is CASSLGAYEQYF. V usage is TRBV7-2 and J usage is TRBJ2-7; D gene ambiguous. Germline V gene lookup returns CDR1 SGHTA and CDR2 FQGNSA. This CDR3 is built from 12 residues. V lost 1 base, J lost 2 bases, and 3 bases lay in between.

This clonotype was seen only a few times. CDR3 amino acids: CASSPGGTGKLGGYTF. The CDR3, as DNA: TGTGCCAGCAGTCCTGGTGGGACAGGGAAGTTGGGTGGCTACACCTTC. The genes are TRBV6-1 and TRBJ1-2, with 9 bases matching TRBD1. Per the germline V gene, CDR1 is MNHNS and CDR2 is SASEGT. The CDR3 is 16 residues long. The V segment lost 5 bases and the J segment 7 bases; nucleotides outside the gene matches: 14.